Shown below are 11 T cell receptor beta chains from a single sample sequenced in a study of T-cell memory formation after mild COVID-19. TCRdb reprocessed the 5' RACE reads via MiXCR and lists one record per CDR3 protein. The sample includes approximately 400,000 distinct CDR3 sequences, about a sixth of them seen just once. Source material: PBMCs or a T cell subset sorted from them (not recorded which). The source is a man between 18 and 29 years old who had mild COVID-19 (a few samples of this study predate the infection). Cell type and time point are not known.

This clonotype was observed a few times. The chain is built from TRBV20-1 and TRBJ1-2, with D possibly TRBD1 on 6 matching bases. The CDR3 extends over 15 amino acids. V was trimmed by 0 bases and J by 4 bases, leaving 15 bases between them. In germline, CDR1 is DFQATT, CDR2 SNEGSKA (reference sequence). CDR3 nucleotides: TGCAGTGCTAGAGATCTCCGGGGGCGAAGCTATGGCTACACCTTC. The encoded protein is CSARDLRGRSYGYTF.

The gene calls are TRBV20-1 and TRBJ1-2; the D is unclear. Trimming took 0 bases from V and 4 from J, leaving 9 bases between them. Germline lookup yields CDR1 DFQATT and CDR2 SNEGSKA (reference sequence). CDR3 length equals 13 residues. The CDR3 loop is CSAREGLRYGYTF. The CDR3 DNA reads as TGCAGTGCTAGAGAAGGACTGCGCTATGGCTACACCTTC.

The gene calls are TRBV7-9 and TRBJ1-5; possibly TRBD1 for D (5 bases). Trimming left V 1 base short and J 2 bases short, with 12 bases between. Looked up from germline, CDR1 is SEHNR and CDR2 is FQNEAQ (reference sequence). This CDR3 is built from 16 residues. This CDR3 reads CASSLGTGGGNQPQHF. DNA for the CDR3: TGTGCCAGCAGCTTAGGTACGGGGGGTGGCAATCAGCCCCAGCATTTT.

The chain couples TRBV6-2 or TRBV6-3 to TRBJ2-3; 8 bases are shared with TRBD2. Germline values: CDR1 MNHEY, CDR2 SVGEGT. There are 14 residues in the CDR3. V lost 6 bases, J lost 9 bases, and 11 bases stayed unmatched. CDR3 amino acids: CASRPGLASSTQYF. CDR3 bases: TGTGCCAGCAGACCTGGACTAGCATCGTCCACGCAGTATTTT.

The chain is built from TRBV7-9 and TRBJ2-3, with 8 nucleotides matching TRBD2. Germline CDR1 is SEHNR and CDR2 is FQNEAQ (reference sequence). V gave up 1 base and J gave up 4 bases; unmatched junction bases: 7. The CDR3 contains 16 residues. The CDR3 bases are TGTGCCAGCAGCTTAGTAGGCAGCGGGGGATCAGATACGCAGTATTTT. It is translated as CASSLVGSGGSDTQYF.

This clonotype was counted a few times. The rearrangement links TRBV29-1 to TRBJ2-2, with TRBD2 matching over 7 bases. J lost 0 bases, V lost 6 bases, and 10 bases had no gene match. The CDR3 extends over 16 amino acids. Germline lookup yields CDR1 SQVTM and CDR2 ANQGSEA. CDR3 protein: CSVVLASRSNTGELFF. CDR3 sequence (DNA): TGCAGCGTGGTACTAGCGTCCCGATCGAACACCGGGGAGCTGTTTTTT.

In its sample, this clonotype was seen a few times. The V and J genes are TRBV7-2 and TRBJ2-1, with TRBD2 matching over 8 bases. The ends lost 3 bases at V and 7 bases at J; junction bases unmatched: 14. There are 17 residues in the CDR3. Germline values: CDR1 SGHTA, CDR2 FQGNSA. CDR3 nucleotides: TGTGCCAGCAGCTTCCCTCTCAGCGGGGGTTGGATAAATGAGCAGTTCTTC. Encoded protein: CASSFPLSGGWINEQFF. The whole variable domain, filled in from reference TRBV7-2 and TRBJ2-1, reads GAGVSQSPSNKVTEKGKDVELRCDPISGHTALYWYRQSLGQGLEFLIYFQGNSAPDKSGLPSDRFSAERTGGSVSTLTIQRTQQEDSAVYLCASSFPLSGGWINEQFFGPGTRLTVL.

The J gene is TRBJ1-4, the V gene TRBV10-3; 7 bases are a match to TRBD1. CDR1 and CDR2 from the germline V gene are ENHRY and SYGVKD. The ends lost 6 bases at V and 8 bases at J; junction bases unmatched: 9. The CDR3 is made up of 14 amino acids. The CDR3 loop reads CAIRRDSFSEKLFF. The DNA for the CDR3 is TGTGCCATCAGGAGGGACAGCTTTTCCGAAAAACTGTTTTTT.

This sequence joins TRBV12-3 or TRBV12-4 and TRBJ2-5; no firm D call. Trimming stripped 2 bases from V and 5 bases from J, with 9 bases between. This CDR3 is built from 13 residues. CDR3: CASSLRESETQYF. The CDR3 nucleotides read TGTGCCAGCAGTTTAAGAGAGTCGGAGACCCAGTACTTC.

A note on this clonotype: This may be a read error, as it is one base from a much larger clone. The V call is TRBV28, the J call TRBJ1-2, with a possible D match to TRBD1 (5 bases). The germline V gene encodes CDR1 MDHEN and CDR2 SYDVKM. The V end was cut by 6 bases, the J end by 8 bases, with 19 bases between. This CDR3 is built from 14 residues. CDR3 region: CASSPHAGEEGYTF. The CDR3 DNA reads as TGTGCCAGCAGCCCCCACGCGGGGGAGGAGGGCTACACCTTC.

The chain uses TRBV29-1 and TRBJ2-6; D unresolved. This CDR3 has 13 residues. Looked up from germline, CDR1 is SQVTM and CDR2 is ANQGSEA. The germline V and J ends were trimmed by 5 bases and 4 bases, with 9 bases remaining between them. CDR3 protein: CSVMSAGANVLTF. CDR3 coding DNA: TGCAGCGTTATGTCGGCAGGGGCCAACGTCCTGACTTTC.